This T cell receptor (beta chain) was recovered during a study of sequential checkpoint blockade in melanoma. For the study at large: First-line arms were nivolumab then ipilimumab, or the reverse, randomized 1:1. Both treatment sequences were followed by maintenance nivolumab.

V dropped 7 bases and J dropped 6; count of bases not matched to a gene: 8. This CDR3 has 15 residues. Germline lookup yields CDR1 SEHNR and CDR2 FQNEAQ (reference sequence). The assay was immunoSEQ multiplex PCR, and TCRdb's table has in-frame clones only and misses some. The top ten clones hold roughly 20% of a sample with about 19,000 clones, approximately 73% of them seen once. Treatment described: randomized to nivolumab then ipilimumab (arm A) or the reverse (arm B). No patient had prior DNA-damaging chemotherapy. Sorted cells were live CD3+CD8+, lacking CD19 and CD56, from PBMCs. This clone has just one count.

Sequencing was performed on CD8+ T cells sorted from blood (inferred from file names), taken from a patient given nivolumab and ipilimumab in sequence. The V gene is TRBV7-9, the J gene TRBJ2-1; 11 bases are shared with TRBD2. The receptor was derived from a human donor with melanoma. The CDR3, as DNA: TGTGCCAGCACCAATTTAGCGGGGGGGCCCAATGAGCAGTTCTTC. Translation gives CASTNLAGGPNEQFF.